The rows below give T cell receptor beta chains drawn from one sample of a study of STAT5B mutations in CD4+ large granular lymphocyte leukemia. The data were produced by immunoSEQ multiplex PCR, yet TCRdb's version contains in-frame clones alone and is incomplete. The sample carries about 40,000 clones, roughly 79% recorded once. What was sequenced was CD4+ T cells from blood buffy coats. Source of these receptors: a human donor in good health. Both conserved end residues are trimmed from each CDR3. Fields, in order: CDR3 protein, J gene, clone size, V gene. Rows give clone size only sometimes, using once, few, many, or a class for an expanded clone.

CDR3 protein: ASSLGQFYEQY
J gene: TRBJ2-7
clone size: .
V gene: TRBV5-6

CDR3 protein: ASSSAPTAINSPLH
J gene: TRBJ1-6
clone size: .
V gene: TRBV5-5

CDR3 protein: ASSLHENSPLH
J gene: TRBJ1-6
clone size: .
V gene: TRBV11-2

CDR3 protein: ATSTGLALTDTQY
J gene: TRBJ2-3
clone size: .
V gene: TRBV15

CDR3 protein: ASSASQGFGQPQH
J gene: TRBJ1-5
clone size: .
V gene: TRBV9

CDR3 protein: ASSTGSYEQY
J gene: TRBJ2-7
clone size: few
V gene: TRBV7-9

CDR3 protein: ASSRGLAGGNTGELF
J gene: TRBJ2-2
clone size: .
V gene: TRBV5-4

CDR3 protein: ASSEWQASTEAF
J gene: TRBJ1-1
clone size: .
V gene: TRBV25-1

CDR3 protein: ASSDKTQY
J gene: TRBJ2-5
clone size: .
V gene: TRBV6-1

CDR3 protein: ASSEGLGVKILF
J gene: TRBJ1-4
clone size: .
V gene: TRBV6-1

CDR3 protein: ASSGWQEVYNEQF
J gene: TRBJ2-1
clone size: .
V gene: TRBV6-4

CDR3 protein: ASSEQRGTQTGYT
J gene: TRBJ1-2
clone size: .
V gene: TRBV2

CDR3 protein: AISETSGSVDEQF
J gene: TRBJ2-1
clone size: .
V gene: TRBV10-3

CDR3 protein: ASARTGTSGYNEQF
J gene: TRBJ2-1
clone size: .
V gene: TRBV12-5

CDR3 protein: ASRTGTGKNTQY
J gene: TRBJ2-3
clone size: once
V gene: TRBV6-6

CDR3 protein: ASSLPDRIMNTEAF
J gene: TRBJ1-1
clone size: .
V gene: TRBV7-8

CDR3 protein: ASSEETNTEAF
J gene: TRBJ1-1
clone size: .
V gene: TRBV2

CDR3 protein: ASSEQGFTGELF
J gene: TRBJ2-2
clone size: .
V gene: TRBV6-1

CDR3 protein: ASRTGQPYGYT
J gene: TRBJ1-2
clone size: .
V gene: TRBV28

CDR3 protein: ASSLRTSGTGELF
J gene: TRBJ2-2
clone size: .
V gene: TRBV7-3

CDR3 protein: ASSLRGETQY
J gene: TRBJ2-5
clone size: .
V gene: TRBV28

CDR3 protein: ASNSESGANVLT
J gene: TRBJ2-6
clone size: .
V gene: TRBV12-5

CDR3 protein: ASRETPNYGYT
J gene: TRBJ1-2
clone size: .
V gene: TRBV2